Below, 12 T cell receptor beta chains from the same sample are listed, as sequenced in a study of blood T cell repertoires in COVID-19. Assay used: immunoSEQ multiplex PCR; TCRdb lists only in-frame clones, some missing. In the table there are about 160,000 clones, 80% of which are singletons. Sequencing input: PBMCs or T cells enriched from blood (not recorded which). These receptors all come from a middle-aged man who had recovered from COVID-19.

J is TRBJ1-6 and V is TRBV6-6, with D hard to call. The CDR3 totals 14 residues. Trimming left V 3 bases short and J 8 bases short, with 11 bases between. Germline V gene sequence: CDR1 MNHNY, CDR2 SVGAGI (reference sequence). The CDR3 protein is CASSYGQKDSPLHF. CDR3 nucleotide sequence: TGTGCCAGCAGTTATGGTCAGAAAGATTCACCCCTCCACTTT.

The chain employs TRBV5-6 and TRBJ1-1; a weak D match, TRBD1 (6 bases). The length of the CDR3 is 18 residues. Germline V gene lookup returns CDR1 SGHDT and CDR2 YYEEEE. Trimming removed 4 bases from V and 6 bases from J, with 28 bases in between. The CDR3, as DNA: TGTGCCAGCAGCGCGCCCTCAGGGGCGCGAGGTTACTTGGCTGAAGCTTTCTTT. Translation: CASSAPSGARGYLAEAFF.

This chain links TRBV11-2 with TRBJ2-1; 7 bases align to TRBD1. Germline CDR1 reads SGHAT; CDR2 reads FQNNGV. Trimming removed 4 bases from V and 9 bases from J; junction bases left unmatched: 12. This CDR3 contains 15 residues. The CDR3 nucleotides read TGTGCCAGCAGCTCGACCAGGGGGACAGAATCTGAGCAGTTCTTC. Amino acid sequence: CASSSTRGTESEQFF.

CDR3 bases: TGTGCCAGCCGGGACAGGGCGAACACCGGGGAGCTGTTTTTT. It translates to CASRDRANTGELFF. The rearrangement joins TRBV2 to TRBJ2-2; 9 bases agree with TRBD1. Trimming removed 8 bases from V and 0 bases from J; junction bases left unmatched: 1. This CDR3 comprises 14 residues. The germline CDR1 and CDR2 sequences are SNHLY and FYNNEI.

This rearrangement joins TRBV30 to TRBJ2-7; TRBD1 matches 7 bases. CDR1 GTSNPN and CDR2 SVGIG come from the germline V gene (reference sequence). V lost 6 bases, J lost 2 bases, and 10 bases stayed unmatched. The CDR3 sequence is 14 residues long. CDR3 nucleotide sequence: TGTGCCTGTCCCTTCCGGGACAGACCCTACGAGCAGTACTTC. Protein sequence: CACPFRDRPYEQYF.

This rearrangement joins TRBV29-1 to TRBJ1-2; possibly TRBD1 for D (5 bases). Germline loops: CDR1 SQVTM, CDR2 ANQGSEA. V lost 0 bases and J lost 7, with 12 bases in between. The CDR3 is 13 amino acids. CDR3 loop: CSVEDREVRGYTF. CDR3 DNA: TGCAGCGTTGAAGACAGGGAAGTTCGTGGCTACACCTTC.

The rearrangement uses TRBV11-1 and TRBJ1-1; D gene uncertain. This CDR3 is 13 amino acids long. The germline CDR1 and CDR2 sequences are SGHAT and FQDESV (reference sequence). Trimming left V 2 bases short and J 11 bases short, with 15 bases between. The CDR3 loop reads CASSLIEDSRAFF. For the CDR3, the DNA is TGTGCCAGCAGCTTAATCGAAGACTCCCGGGCTTTCTTT.

The chain uses TRBV30 and TRBJ1-1; 7 bases map to TRBD1. This CDR3 contains 12 residues. The germline CDR1 and CDR2 sequences are GTSNPN and SVGIG (reference sequence). J lost 3 bases, V lost 5 bases, and 3 bases had no gene match. The CDR3 coding sequence is TGTGCCTGGGACAGGGAGGACACTGAAGCTTTCTTT. Protein: CAWDREDTEAFF.

The J gene is TRBJ2-3, the V gene TRBV30; 15 bases are shared with TRBD2. V dropped 7 bases and J dropped 2; count of bases not matched to a gene: 10. The V gene's germline CDR1 is GTSNPN and CDR2 SVGIG (reference sequence). The CDR3 sequence is 17 residues long. The CDR3 protein is CAFDRGLAGGATDTQYF. Here the CDR3 DNA reads TGTGCCTTCGACAGGGGACTAGCGGGGGGCGCCACAGATACGCAGTATTTT.

This rearrangement joins TRBV5-1 to TRBJ1-1; 7 positions match TRBD1. CDR3 length: 14 amino acids. V lost 4 bases, J lost 2 bases, and 5 bases stayed unmatched. The germline V gene encodes CDR1 SGHRS and CDR2 YFSETQ. CDR3 protein: CASSVGQTNTEAFF. CDR3 DNA sequence: TGCGCCAGCAGCGTGGGACAGACAAACACTGAAGCTTTCTTT.

This clone was seen more than once but under ten times. The CDR3, as DNA: TGTGCCAGCAGCCACCGGGGGTTTCCCGGGGAGCTGTTTTTT. It encodes CASSHRGFPGELFF. V usage is TRBV5-4 and J usage is TRBJ2-2; possibly TRBD2 for D (6 bases). Germline values: CDR1 SGHNT, CDR2 YYREEE (reference sequence). The CDR3 is 14 residues long. V lost 4 bases to trimming and J lost 6 bases, with 13 bases between them.

The genes are TRBV7-3 and TRBJ2-1, with D maybe TRBD1 (5 bases). Germline CDR1 SGHTA, CDR2 FQGTGA. The CDR3 is made up of 16 amino acids. The V end was cut by 0 bases, the J end by 7 bases, with 16 bases between. The CDR3 nucleotides are TGTGCCAGCAGCTTAACGGGTGGGGCCGGGTTAAATGAGCAGTTCTTC. This translates into CASSLTGGAGLNEQFF.